This T cell receptor beta chain was identified during a study of glioma-infiltrating T cells after dendritic cell vaccination. Study-level results: Only a small number of patients had complete blood and tumor samples.

Comment on this clone: Its antigen is as yet unknown.

Trimming removed 4 bases at V and 0 bases at J, with 5 bases between. The CDR3 extends over 13 amino acids. Germline V gene sequence: CDR1 SGHRS, CDR2 YFSETQ. TCRdb keeps only in-frame clones here, not all; method: immunoSEQ multiplex PCR. The table has 85,000 to 100,000 clones, roughly 80% seen once. Time point reported: after dendritic cell vaccination, including at tumor progression/relapse. Blood PBMC samples: pre-vaccination, two weeks post third vaccination, and at tumor progression. This TCR was sampled from a human donor with glioblastoma. This chain connects TRBV5-1 to TRBJ2-4; D is undetermined. The sample was blood, taken after dendritic cell vaccination. This chain's CDR3 is CASSHIAKNIQYF. CDR3 bases: TGCGCCAGCAGCCACATAGCCAAAAACATTCAGTACTTC.